A selection of T cell receptor beta chains follows, all from one sample in a study of identical twins. TCRdb redid the calling of the 5' RACE reads with MiXCR, one entry per CDR3 protein. The sample includes around 470,000 distinct CDR3 sequences, about 14% of them seen just once. These data also featured in a second study, about yellow fever vaccine responses in identical twins.

The sequencing input was CD4+ T cells sorted from blood. These TCRs come from a woman between 18 and 29 years old in good health. CDR3s include the opening cysteine and the closing phenylalanine or tryptophan. D genes are given only for firm matches. Size is stated for part of the rows, as once, few or many counts, or as a class when the clone is expanded.

clone_size,j_call,d_call,v_call,cdr3_aa,cdr3_nt
.,TRBJ2-7,TRBD2,TRBV20-1,CSARFLAGGVQYF,TGCAGTGCTAGGTTCCTAGCGGGGGGGGTGCAGTACTTC
few,TRBJ2-7,.,TRBV5-6,CASSPPVGSGTYEQYF,TGTGCCAGCAGCCCTCCAGTGGGTAGCGGCACCTACGAGCAGTACTTC
.,TRBJ2-7,TRBD1,TRBV11-2,CASSSRTGVTYEQYF,TGTGCCAGCAGCTCAAGGACAGGGGTTACCTACGAGCAGTACTTC
.,TRBJ2-1,.,TRBV3-1,CASSQDVLGYEQFF,TGTGCCAGCAGCCAAGATGTCTTGGGTTATGAGCAGTTCTTC
few,TRBJ1-2,.,TRBV5-5,CASSLRGTNYGYTF,TGTGCCAGCAGCTTGCGCGGGACGAACTATGGCTACACCTTC
few,TRBJ2-1,TRBD2,TRBV5-1,CASSADLAGVRGEQFF,TGCGCCAGCAGCGCCGATCTAGCGGGGGTTAGGGGTGAGCAGTTCTTC
.,TRBJ1-6,.,TRBV9,CASSVGGRGSPLHF,TGTGCCAGCAGCGTGGGGGGAAGGGGTTCACCCCTCCACTTT
few,TRBJ2-5,.,TRBV6-6,CASNPIGETQYF,TGTGCCAGCAATCCAATTGGAGAGACCCAGTACTTC
few,TRBJ2-3,.,TRBV18,CASSPKRGSALHTDTQYF,TGTGCCAGCTCACCCAAACGAGGGTCCGCGTTACACACAGATACGCAGTATTTT
.,TRBJ1-1,.,TRBV19,CASSLREVNTEAFF,TGTGCCAGTAGCCTCCGGGAGGTGAACACTGAAGCTTTCTTT
many,TRBJ2-3,.,TRBV7-3,CASSLTGANTQYF,TGTGCCAGCAGCTTAACCGGGGCGAATACGCAGTATTTT
.,TRBJ1-2,.,TRBV11-2,CASSPFRVLGYTF,TGTGCCAGCAGCCCGTTCAGGGTTCTTGGCTACACCTTC
few,TRBJ2-3,TRBD2,TRBV10-3,CAISVPGPSSGSLRREGTDTQYF,TGTGCCATCAGTGTTCCGGGCCCTAGTAGCGGGAGCCTTCGGAGGGAGGGCACAGATACGCAGTATTTT
many,TRBJ2-3,.,TRBV9,CASSVVSNTDTQYF,TGTGCCAGCAGCGTAGTATCTAACACAGATACGCAGTATTTT
few,TRBJ2-1,.,TRBV20-1,CSKQYNEQFF,TGCAGCAAGCAATACAATGAGCAGTTCTTC
.,TRBJ2-3,.,TRBV7-8,CASSAGVDTQYF,TGTGCCAGCAGCGCAGGGGTTGATACGCAGTATTTT